This entry lists 26 T cell receptor beta chains sequenced from one sample in a study of cytomegalovirus exposure and HLA in healthy donors. Primers: 60 Vbeta forward and 13 Jbeta reverse. Produced via immunoSEQ multiplex PCR; TCRdb's table is partial and in-frame only. The sample records 14,000 or so clones, around 58% being singletons. The sample consisted of PBMCs. The receptors shown here come from a woman in her forties or fifties in good health and CMV-seropositive.

The chain's CDR3 is CASSKGPSGSYEQYF. DNA of the CDR3: TGCGCCAGCAGCAAAGGCCCTAGCGGGTCATACGAGCAGTACTTC. The genes are TRBV4-3 and TRBJ2-7, with 8 bases fitting TRBD2. V lost 5 bases and J lost 4; bases outside the gene matches: 10. CDR3 length: 15 residues. The V gene's germline CDR1 is LGHNA and CDR2 YSLEER.

Note on this clone: Possible read error: a much larger clone is one base away. Without the conserved terminal phenylalanine or tryptophan, this CDR3 likely stems from a read error. The chain couples TRBV29-1 to TRBJ1-1; D remains ambiguous. The CDR3 consists of 12 residues. V was cut by 4 bases and J by 8 bases, with 14 bases left in between. CDR1 and CDR2 (germline): SQVTM, ANQGSEA. The CDR3 DNA is TGCAGCGTTGTGGGTGGGCTTTCGGAAGCTTTCGTT. It is translated as CSVVGGLSEAFV.

The J gene is TRBJ1-1, the V gene TRBV28; perhaps TRBD1 as D (6 bases). The germline V and J ends were trimmed by 5 bases and 5 bases, with 18 bases remaining between them. Germline values: CDR1 MDHEN, CDR2 SYDVKM. CDR3 length: 15 residues. The CDR3 nucleotides read TGTGCCAGCAGTGCGACAGGATTCTTTAGGACTGAAGCTTTCTTT. Protein product: CASSATGFFRTEAFF. The full variable domain, completed using reference TRBV28 and TRBJ1-1, is DVKVTQSSRYLVKRTGEKVFLECVQDMDHENMFWYRQDPGLGLRLIYFSYDVKMKEKGDIPEGYSVSREKKERFSLILESASTNQTSMYLCASSATGFFRTEAFFGQGTRLTVV.

The chain combines TRBV30 with TRBJ1-1, with 7 nucleotides matching TRBD1. There are 17 residues in the CDR3. The germline gives CDR1 GTSNPN, CDR2 SVGIG (reference sequence). The V gene end was trimmed by 2 bases and the J gene end by 0 bases; junction bases not matched to a gene: 12. The chain's CDR3 is CAWSLTRRTGMNTEAFF. CDR3 DNA: TGTGCCTGGAGTCTTACACGGAGGACAGGCATGAACACTGAAGCTTTCTTT.

The rearrangement joins TRBV4-3 to TRBJ1-5, with TRBD1 as a possible D gene (6 bases). Deletions cut 0 bases from V and 4 bases from J, with 16 bases between. The germline V gene encodes CDR1 LGHNA and CDR2 YSLEER. The CDR3 covers 17 residues. The CDR3 DNA follows: TGCGCCAGCAGCCAAGATTACAGGGTAACGGGAAATCAGCCCCAGCATTTT. Translated, it gives CASSQDYRVTGNQPQHF.

For the CDR3, the DNA is TGTGCCAGCAGTGTTCAAGTACTTAACACCGGGGAGCTGTTTTTT. Translating it yields CASSVQVLNTGELFF. The V call is TRBV2, the J call TRBJ2-2; D ambiguous. In germline, CDR1 is SNHLY, CDR2 FYNNEI. Trimming left V 4 bases short and J 2 bases short, with 11 bases between. This CDR3 contains 15 residues.

The chain joins TRBV4-2 to TRBJ2-3; D might be TRBD2 (6 bases). The CDR3 covers 15 residues. Germline V CDR1 and CDR2: LGHNA, YNFKEQ. V lost 5 bases, J lost 1 base, and 13 bases lay in between. The CDR3 sequence: CASSEAVAGTDTQYF. The CDR3 nucleotides are TGTGCCAGCAGCGAAGCGGTAGCGGGCACAGATACGCAGTATTTT.

The rearrangement joins TRBV11-2 to TRBJ1-1, with D uncertain. The CDR3 contains 15 residues. Germline values: CDR1 SGHAT, CDR2 FQNNGV. V dropped 2 bases and J dropped 4 bases, with 14 bases sitting between them. CDR3 DNA sequence: TGTGCCAGCAGCTTAAGGGAGATACCATCCACTGAAGCTTTCTTT. Encoded protein: CASSLREIPSTEAFF.

The chain carries TRBV4-1 and TRBJ2-7; a weak D match, TRBD1 (6 bases). Germline V lookup: CDR1 MGHRA, CDR2 YSYEKL. This CDR3 is built from 16 residues. Trimming removed 0 bases from V and 2 bases from J, with 14 bases in between. The CDR3, as DNA: TGCGCCAGCAGCCAAGAGGGGGCGGCGTCAACCTACGAGCAGTACTTC. It yields the protein CASSQEGAASTYEQYF.

The V call is TRBV4-1, the J call TRBJ2-7; 9 positions match TRBD1. CDR3 length: 16 residues. Germline-derived CDR1 and CDR2 are MGHRA and YSYEKL. The J segment lost 3 bases and the V segment lost 1 base, leaving 7 bases of the junction unmatched. In DNA form, the CDR3 reads TGCGCCAGCAGCCAAGTCGAACAGGGGGCGGGCTACGAGCAGTACTTC. It yields the protein CASSQVEQGAGYEQYF.

The chain combines TRBV28 with TRBJ1-2; D gene ambiguous. Trimming stripped 5 bases from V and 8 bases from J, with 9 bases between. Germline V gene sequence: CDR1 MDHEN, CDR2 SYDVKM. This CDR3 is built from 11 residues. CDR3 DNA sequence: TGTGCCAGCAGTCCCCTGAGGGGCTACACCTTC. Its translation is CASSPLRGYTF.

This clone rates as medium-sized. V and J are TRBV30 and TRBJ2-1, with a tentative D call TRBD1 (5 bases). Trimming removed 0 bases at V and 3 bases at J, with 9 bases between. CDR3 length equals 14 residues. The V gene's germline CDR1 is GTSNPN and CDR2 SVGIG (reference sequence). This chain's CDR3 is CAWSVRGGYNEQFF. The CDR3, as DNA: TGTGCCTGGAGTGTAAGGGGCGGCTACAATGAGCAGTTCTTC. Supplemented by reference TRBV30 and TRBJ2-1, the full variable domain reads SQTIHQWPATLVQPVGSPLSLECTVEGTSNPNLYWYRQAAGRGLQLLFYSVGIGQISSEVPQNLSASRPQDRQFILSSKKLLLSDSGFYLCAWSVRGGYNEQFFGPGTRLTVL.

This clone came up once. The gene calls are TRBV6-1 and TRBJ2-7; possibly TRBD2 for D (6 bases). V was cut by 2 bases and J by 4 bases, with 9 bases left in between. Germline values: CDR1 MNHNS, CDR2 SASEGT. CDR3 size: 13 residues. For the CDR3, the DNA is TGTGCCAGCAGTGAAATCGGAGGGTACGAGCAGTACTTC. Encoded protein: CASSEIGGYEQYF.

This clone was seen a handful of times. This chain connects TRBV4-2 to TRBJ1-1; perhaps TRBD1 as D (5 bases). The CDR3 contains 15 residues. The V end was cut by 4 bases, the J end by 1 base, with 13 bases between. Germline V lookup: CDR1 LGHNA, CDR2 YNFKEQ. Here the CDR3 DNA reads TGTGCCAGCAGCCCCCCGGGACTTTGGAACACTGAAGCTTTCTTT. Protein: CASSPPGLWNTEAFF.

The V call is TRBV29-1, the J call TRBJ2-7; TRBD2 matches at 9 bases. Germline values: CDR1 SQVTM, CDR2 ANQGSEA. V gave up 7 bases and J gave up 5 bases; unmatched junction bases: 24. The CDR3 is 18 amino acids. The chain's CDR3 is CSAEQASGTFSEVHEQYF. Written as DNA, the CDR3 is TGCAGCGCGGAACAGGCTAGCGGGACTTTTAGCGAGGTCCACGAGCAGTACTTC.

The chain links TRBV29-1 to TRBJ1-2, with 9 bases lining up with TRBD1. After removal of 6 bases from V and 7 bases from J, the junction contained 9 bases not matched to a gene. This CDR3 comprises 13 residues. Germline lookup yields CDR1 SQVTM and CDR2 ANQGSEA. This chain's CDR3 is CSVLLQGAGGYTF. DNA of the CDR3: TGCAGCGTCCTACTACAGGGGGCGGGTGGCTACACCTTC.

CDR3 amino acids: CASEVRLSSYEQYF. CDR3 bases: TGTGCCAGCGAGGTAAGGTTGAGCTCCTACGAGCAGTACTTC. V is TRBV6-1 and J is TRBJ2-7, with D uncertain. In germline, CDR1 is MNHNS, CDR2 SASEGT. This CDR3 is 14 amino acids long. Trimming shortened V by 8 bases and J by 0 bases, and 14 bases separated the two germline ends.

V usage is TRBV10-3 and J usage is TRBJ1-1; D gene ambiguous. The ends were cut back, 8 bases at V and 0 bases at J, with 10 bases in the middle. The CDR3 covers 13 residues. Looked up from germline, CDR1 is ENHRY and CDR2 is SYGVKD. CDR3 bases: TGTGCCATCCGGAGGGCAGTGAACACTGAAGCTTTCTTT. It encodes CAIRRAVNTEAFF.

This clone was counted once. The chain joins TRBV29-1 to TRBJ2-2; tentatively, D is TRBD1 (5 bases). This CDR3 has 12 residues. V was cut by 6 bases and J by 6 bases, with 11 bases left in between. Germline CDR1 and CDR2: SQVTM and ANQGSEA. CDR3 DNA sequence: TGCAGCGTAGATCAGGGTCCCGGGGAGCTGTTTTTT. This encodes CSVDQGPGELFF.

V usage is TRBV10-3 and J usage is TRBJ2-3, with 8 bases matching TRBD2. This CDR3 is 16 amino acids long. Germline V gene lookup returns CDR1 ENHRY and CDR2 SYGVKD. V lost 3 bases and J lost 3; bases outside the gene matches: 8. The chain's CDR3 is CAISDPSGSKTDTQYF. In DNA form, the CDR3 reads TGTGCCATCAGTGATCCGAGCGGGAGTAAGACAGATACGCAGTATTTT.

The chain carries TRBV4-1 and TRBJ1-2; 8 nucleotides match TRBD1. After removal of 4 bases from V and 4 bases from J, the junction contained 8 bases not matched to a gene. This CDR3 comprises 15 residues. The germline V gene encodes CDR1 MGHRA and CDR2 YSYEKL. CDR3 bases: TGCGCCAGCAGCCGGATTTCAGGGGGCGCCTATGGCTACACCTTC. Translating it yields CASSRISGGAYGYTF.

This chain joins TRBV11-3 and TRBJ2-2; no clear D. The V gene lost 5 bases and the J gene lost 1 base, with 8 bases spanning the gap. This CDR3 region has 14 residues. Germline CDR1 SGHNT, CDR2 YENEEA. CDR3 region: CASSRNWNTGELFF. CDR3 nucleotide sequence: TGTGCCAGCAGCCGAAACTGGAACACCGGGGAGCTGTTTTTT.

The chain recombines TRBV4-1 with TRBJ2-1; D not certain. Germline V gene data show CDR1 as MGHRA and CDR2 as YSYEKL. CDR3 size: 16 residues. V lost 0 bases and J 1 base, leaving 10 bases between the germline ends. This chain's CDR3 is CASSQDLTVSYNEQFF. The CDR3 DNA reads TGCGCCAGCAGCCAAGATTTAACGGTTTCCTACAATGAGCAGTTCTTC.

This clone appeared a few times. In DNA, the CDR3 is TGCAGCGCCGCCAAGGACAGCTATGGCTACACCTTC. It yields the protein CSAAKDSYGYTF. The chain carries TRBV29-1 and TRBJ1-2; D is possibly TRBD1 (6 bases). V dropped 7 bases and J dropped 4 bases, with 13 bases sitting between them. The length of the CDR3 is 12 residues. Germline V CDR1 and CDR2: SQVTM, ANQGSEA.

There are many counts of this clone. This chain uses TRBV6-1 with TRBJ1-1; D gene ambiguous. The CDR3 has 13 residues. Trimming took off 6 bases at V and 1 base at J, with 9 bases between the two ends. Germline CDR1 MNHNS, CDR2 SASEGT. CDR3 DNA: TGTGCCAGCAGGAGGGTCGCGAACACTGAAGCTTTCTTT. It translates to CASRRVANTEAFF.

This clone has just a few counts. The chain has TRBV7-8 and TRBJ2-7; D ambiguous. The V gene lost 4 bases and the J gene lost 0 bases, with 16 bases spanning the gap. In germline, CDR1 is SGHVS, CDR2 FQNEAQ. There are 16 residues in the CDR3. The CDR3 protein is CASSSRTAVTSYEQYF. The DNA for the CDR3 is TGTGCCAGCAGCTCCCGAACGGCGGTAACCTCCTACGAGCAGTACTTC.